The 16 T cell receptor beta chains reported below all come from one sample, sequenced in a study of blood T cell repertoires in COVID-19. Clones were read by immunoSEQ multiplex PCR, and TCRdb kept only the in-frame ones, dropping some. The data hold 100,000 to 150,000 clones, with over 60% observed a single time. Material: peripheral blood. All receptors come from a man aged 40-49 years with active or convalescent COVID-19.

This clone occurred a few times. In DNA form, the CDR3 reads TGTGCCAGCAGCGGACAAGCCTATAACCCAACTAATGAAAAACTGTTTTTT. Translating gives CASSGQAYNPTNEKLFF. The chain is built from TRBV7-9 and TRBJ1-4; D is possibly TRBD1 (5 bases). The CDR3 has 17 residues. Per germline, CDR1 SEHNR and CDR2 FQNEAQ (reference sequence). V shed 5 bases and J shed 0 bases, with 16 bases lying between them.

V is TRBV29-1 and J is TRBJ2-4; no clear D. V dropped 5 bases and J dropped 4 bases, with 6 bases sitting between them. This CDR3 contains 11 residues. The V gene's germline CDR1 is SQVTM and CDR2 ANQGSEA. This CDR3 is CSVYSKNIQYF. The CDR3 bases are TGCAGCGTTTACAGTAAAAACATTCAGTACTTC.

This clone has just a few counts. The DNA for the CDR3 is TGTGCCAGCAGCGCAATACAGGGAAATAATGAAAAACTGTTTTTT. Its translation is CASSAIQGNNEKLFF. The genes are TRBV11-2 and TRBJ1-4; weak D call: TRBD1 (6 bases). Germline V gene lookup returns CDR1 SGHAT and CDR2 FQNNGV. The germline V and J ends were trimmed by 5 bases and 4 bases, with 14 bases remaining between them. This CDR3 is 15 amino acids long.

This chain uses TRBV9 with TRBJ2-7, with a weak D call TRBD1 (5 bases). The CDR3 runs 14 residues. V shed 2 bases and J shed 6 bases, with 15 bases lying between them. Germline CDR1 reads SGDLS; CDR2 reads YYNGEE. CDR3 sequence: CASSVSPRATEQYF. The DNA for the CDR3 is TGTGCCAGCAGCGTGAGCCCCAGGGCCACCGAGCAGTACTTC.

This clone has just a few counts. The chain has TRBV5-5 and TRBJ1-1; D might be TRBD1 (6 bases). This CDR3 has 13 amino acids. Looked up from germline, CDR1 is SGHKS and CDR2 is YYEKEE (reference sequence). Trimming cost V 4 bases and J 1 base, with 8 bases left between them. CDR3 nucleotide sequence: TGTGCCAGCAGCCTGACAGGGAACACTGAAGCTTTCTTT. Protein: CASSLTGNTEAFF.

The rearrangement joins TRBV7-3 to TRBJ1-1; 10 bases line up with TRBD1. The CDR3 length is 14 residues. V shed 4 bases and J 7 bases; nucleotides not matched to a gene: 6. The V gene's germline CDR1 is SGHTA and CDR2 FQGTGA. The CDR3 sequence: CASSSGDRGGEAFF. The CDR3 DNA reads as TGTGCCAGCAGCTCCGGGGACAGGGGAGGTGAAGCTTTCTTT. The whole variable domain, remainder taken from reference TRBV7-3 and TRBJ1-1, is GAGVSQTPSNKVTEKGKYVELRCDPISGHTALYWYRQSLGQGPEFLIYFQGTGAADDSGLPNDRFFAVRPEGSVSTLKIQRTERGDSAVYLCASSSGDRGGEAFFGQGTRLTVV.

The CDR3 loop is CASRPQSTGVLTGYTF. CDR3 in DNA: TGTGCCAGCAGACCCCAGTCCACAGGCGTCCTTACCGGCTACACCTTC. V usage is TRBV6-6 and J usage is TRBJ1-2; D possibly corresponds to TRBD1 (5 bases). Trimming left V 6 bases short and J 8 bases short, with 25 bases between. Germline values: CDR1 MNHNY, CDR2 SVGAGI (reference sequence). The CDR3 is made up of 16 amino acids.

The J gene is TRBJ1-2, the V gene TRBV3-1 (or the pseudogene TRBV3-2), with D possibly being TRBD1 (6 bases). Per the germline V gene, CDR1 is LGHDT and CDR2 is YNNKEL (reference sequence). This CDR3 region has 16 residues. The germline V and J ends were trimmed by 4 bases and 5 bases, with 20 bases remaining between them. The CDR3 protein is CASSREEGEALYGYTF. CDR3 in DNA: TGTGCCAGCAGCCGTGAAGAGGGGGAAGCCCTATATGGCTACACCTTC.

The rearrangement links TRBV10-3 to TRBJ1-1; D remains ambiguous. This CDR3 has 13 amino acids. Trimming removed 7 bases from V and 3 bases from J, with 12 bases in between. CDR1 and CDR2 (germline): ENHRY, SYGVKD. As DNA, the CDR3 is TGTGCCATCAAGGCCTTAGCAGACACTGAAGCTTTCTTT. This codes for CAIKALADTEAFF.

The chain links TRBV5-1 to TRBJ2-6, with 8 bases aligning to TRBD1. CDR1 and CDR2 from the germline V gene are SGHRS and YFSETQ. The CDR3 has 19 residues. The junction had 12 bases not matched to a gene; V was cut back by 4 bases and J by 0 bases. CDR3 protein: CASSVGGTGVYSGANVLTF. The CDR3, as DNA: TGCGCCAGCAGCGTAGGAGGGACAGGCGTTTACTCTGGGGCCAACGTCCTGACTTTC.

CDR3 residues: CASNPGGTGGYEQYF. The CDR3 bases are TGCGCCAGCAACCCCGGGGGGACAGGGGGCTACGAGCAGTACTTC. The chain employs TRBV5-1 and TRBJ2-7; 11 nucleotides match TRBD1. Looked up from germline, CDR1 is SGHRS and CDR2 is YFSETQ. The CDR3 has 15 amino acids. Trimming took 6 bases from V and 3 from J; bases not matched to a gene: 8.

The chain carries TRBV6-5 and TRBJ1-1; the D is unclear. Trimming cost V 2 bases and J 1 base, with 11 bases left between them. The CDR3 has 15 amino acids. Germline CDR1 and CDR2: MNHEY and SVGAGI. CDR3 DNA sequence: TGTGCCAGCAGTTACCAGTACACCTCGAACACTGAAGCTTTCTTT. Translating gives CASSYQYTSNTEAFF.

The J gene is TRBJ1-1, the V gene TRBV6-4; possible D gene TRBD1, 6 bases. Per the germline V gene, CDR1 is MRHNA and CDR2 is SNTAGT. V shed 10 bases and J shed 4 bases, with 22 bases lying between them. CDR3 size: 15 residues. CDR3 amino acids: CATLGRGGGPTEAFF. CDR3 in DNA: TGTGCCACCTTAGGACGGGGCGGGGGCCCCACTGAAGCTTTCTTT.

The chain carries TRBV5-1 and TRBJ1-2, with TRBD1 identical over 7 bases. From germline, CDR1 is SGHRS and CDR2 YFSETQ. The V and J ends lost 3 bases and 2 bases, in that order; junction bases with no gene match: 7. CDR3 length equals 15 residues. CDR3 amino acids: CASSYTDRDNYGYTF. The DNA for the CDR3 is TGCGCCAGCAGCTATACAGACAGGGACAACTATGGCTACACCTTC.

The chain recombines TRBV24-1 with TRBJ2-7, with TRBD1 matching 10 bases. Germline V gene data show CDR1 as KGHDR and CDR2 as SFDVKD. The CDR3 has 15 amino acids. Trimming cost V 6 bases and J 4 bases; bases outside gene matches: 8. CDR3 DNA: TGTGCCACCAGTTCTTGGGGACAGGGGAAATACGAGCAGTACTTC. This sequence encodes CATSSWGQGKYEQYF.

The V and J genes are TRBV18 and TRBJ1-5, with D unresolved. The CDR3 has 14 residues. The V end was cut by 3 bases, the J end by 4 bases, with 10 bases between. The germline V gene has CDR1 KGHSH and CDR2 LQKENI. DNA of the CDR3: TGTGCCAGCTCACCGGGAGGTTCTAATCAGCCCCAGCATTTT. Its translation: CASSPGGSNQPQHF.